The clone carrying this T cell receptor beta chain was recorded at least ten times. The antigen is not known. There were TCR beta CDR3 regions amplified from RNA transcripts. The primer set for the first-round RT-PCR of the TCR CDR3 was HTBI. TCRdb ran MiXCR on the multiplex PCR reads and lists one entry per CDR3 protein. Here the sample spans approximately 430,000 distinct CDR3 sequences, 15% to 17% being singletons. This entry comes from a study of T cells in Graves' hyperthyroidism and ophthalmopathy. Study-level findings and limits: The blood repertoire included most of the expanded thyroid clonotypes above 0.001.

The CDR3 extends over 15 amino acids. The V and J ends lost 4 bases and 5 bases respectively, with 18 bases between them. Germline V gene sequence: CDR1 SGDLS, CDR2 YYNGEE. It was considered stable Graves' hyperthyroidism when ophthalmopathy did not progress within 18 months. This clonotype originated in a young woman with Graves' hyperthyroidism. V and J are TRBV9 and TRBJ1-1, with a weak D call TRBD1 (6 bases). Sequencing input: blood. The CDR3 bases are TGTGCCAGCAGCCTGGCCTCCGGGGGGCTAACTGAAGCTTTCTTT. Its translation is CASSLASGGLTEAFF.